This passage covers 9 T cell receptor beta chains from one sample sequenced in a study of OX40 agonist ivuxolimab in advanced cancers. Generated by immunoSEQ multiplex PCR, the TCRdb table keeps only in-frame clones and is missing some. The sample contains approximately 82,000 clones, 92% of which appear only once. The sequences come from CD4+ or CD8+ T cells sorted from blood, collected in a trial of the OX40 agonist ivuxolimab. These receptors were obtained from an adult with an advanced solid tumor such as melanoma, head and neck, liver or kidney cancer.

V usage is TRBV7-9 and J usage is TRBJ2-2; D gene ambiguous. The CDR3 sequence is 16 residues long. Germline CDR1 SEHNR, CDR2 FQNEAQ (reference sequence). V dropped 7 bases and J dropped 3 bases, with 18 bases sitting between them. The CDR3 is CASTPPRTADTGELFF. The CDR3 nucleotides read TGTGCCAGCACCCCCCCAAGGACGGCGGACACCGGGGAGCTGTTTTTT.

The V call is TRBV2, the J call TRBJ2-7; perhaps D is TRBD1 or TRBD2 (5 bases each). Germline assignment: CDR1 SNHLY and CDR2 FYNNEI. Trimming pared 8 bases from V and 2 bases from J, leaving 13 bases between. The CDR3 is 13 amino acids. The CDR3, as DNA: TGTGCCAGCGTTCCGGGACCCCCCTACGAGCAGTACTTC. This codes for CASVPGPPYEQYF.

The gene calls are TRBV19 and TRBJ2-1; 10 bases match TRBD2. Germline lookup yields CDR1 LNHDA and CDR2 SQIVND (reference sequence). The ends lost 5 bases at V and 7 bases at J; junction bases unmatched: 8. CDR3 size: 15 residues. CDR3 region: CASSSSGRAYNEQFF. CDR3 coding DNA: TGTGCCAGTAGTTCCAGCGGGAGGGCTTATAATGAGCAGTTCTTC.

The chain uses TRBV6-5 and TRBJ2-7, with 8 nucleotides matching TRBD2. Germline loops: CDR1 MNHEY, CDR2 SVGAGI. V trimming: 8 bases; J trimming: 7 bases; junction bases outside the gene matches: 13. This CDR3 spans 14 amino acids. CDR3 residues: CASGNGLADLEQYF. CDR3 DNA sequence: TGTGCCAGCGGAAATGGACTAGCCGACTTAGAGCAGTACTTC.

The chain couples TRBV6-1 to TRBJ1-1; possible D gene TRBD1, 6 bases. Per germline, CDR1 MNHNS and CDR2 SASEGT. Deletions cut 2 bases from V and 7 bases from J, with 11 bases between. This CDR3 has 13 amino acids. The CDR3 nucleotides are TGTGCCAGCAGTGAATGGGGGCGCGGTGAAGCTTTCTTT. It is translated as CASSEWGRGEAFF.

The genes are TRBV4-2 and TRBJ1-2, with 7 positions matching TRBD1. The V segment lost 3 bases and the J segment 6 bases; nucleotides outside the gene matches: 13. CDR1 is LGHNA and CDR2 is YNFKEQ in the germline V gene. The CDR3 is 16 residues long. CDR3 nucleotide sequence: TGTGCCAGCAGCCAGGAGCCCAGGGGGTTCTTGGATGGCTACACCTTC. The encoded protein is CASSQEPRGFLDGYTF.

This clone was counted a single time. The CDR3 sequence is CASSLLSLAGVSGEQFF. The CDR3 DNA is TGTGCCAGCAGCTTATTGTCTTTAGCGGGAGTGTCAGGTGAGCAGTTCTTC. The chain uses TRBV7-2 and TRBJ2-1; 9 nucleotides line up with TRBD2. Germline CDR1 SGHTA, CDR2 FQGNSA. The CDR3 consists of 17 residues. Trimming took 2 bases from V and 9 from J; bases not matched to a gene: 14.

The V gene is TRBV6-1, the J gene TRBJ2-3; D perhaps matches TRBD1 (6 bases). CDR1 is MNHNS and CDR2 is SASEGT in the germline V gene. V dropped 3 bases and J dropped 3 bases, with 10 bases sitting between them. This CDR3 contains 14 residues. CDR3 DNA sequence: TGTGCCAGCAGTGATCGTACAGGGACAGATACGCAGTATTTT. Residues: CASSDRTGTDTQYF.

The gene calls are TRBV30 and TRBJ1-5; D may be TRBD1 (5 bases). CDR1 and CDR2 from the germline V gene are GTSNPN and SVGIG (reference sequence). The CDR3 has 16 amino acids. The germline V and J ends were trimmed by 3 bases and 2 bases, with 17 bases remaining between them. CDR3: CAWSLGTPRGNQPQHF. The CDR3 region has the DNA TGTGCCTGGAGCCTTGGGACTCCGAGGGGCAATCAGCCCCAGCATTTT.